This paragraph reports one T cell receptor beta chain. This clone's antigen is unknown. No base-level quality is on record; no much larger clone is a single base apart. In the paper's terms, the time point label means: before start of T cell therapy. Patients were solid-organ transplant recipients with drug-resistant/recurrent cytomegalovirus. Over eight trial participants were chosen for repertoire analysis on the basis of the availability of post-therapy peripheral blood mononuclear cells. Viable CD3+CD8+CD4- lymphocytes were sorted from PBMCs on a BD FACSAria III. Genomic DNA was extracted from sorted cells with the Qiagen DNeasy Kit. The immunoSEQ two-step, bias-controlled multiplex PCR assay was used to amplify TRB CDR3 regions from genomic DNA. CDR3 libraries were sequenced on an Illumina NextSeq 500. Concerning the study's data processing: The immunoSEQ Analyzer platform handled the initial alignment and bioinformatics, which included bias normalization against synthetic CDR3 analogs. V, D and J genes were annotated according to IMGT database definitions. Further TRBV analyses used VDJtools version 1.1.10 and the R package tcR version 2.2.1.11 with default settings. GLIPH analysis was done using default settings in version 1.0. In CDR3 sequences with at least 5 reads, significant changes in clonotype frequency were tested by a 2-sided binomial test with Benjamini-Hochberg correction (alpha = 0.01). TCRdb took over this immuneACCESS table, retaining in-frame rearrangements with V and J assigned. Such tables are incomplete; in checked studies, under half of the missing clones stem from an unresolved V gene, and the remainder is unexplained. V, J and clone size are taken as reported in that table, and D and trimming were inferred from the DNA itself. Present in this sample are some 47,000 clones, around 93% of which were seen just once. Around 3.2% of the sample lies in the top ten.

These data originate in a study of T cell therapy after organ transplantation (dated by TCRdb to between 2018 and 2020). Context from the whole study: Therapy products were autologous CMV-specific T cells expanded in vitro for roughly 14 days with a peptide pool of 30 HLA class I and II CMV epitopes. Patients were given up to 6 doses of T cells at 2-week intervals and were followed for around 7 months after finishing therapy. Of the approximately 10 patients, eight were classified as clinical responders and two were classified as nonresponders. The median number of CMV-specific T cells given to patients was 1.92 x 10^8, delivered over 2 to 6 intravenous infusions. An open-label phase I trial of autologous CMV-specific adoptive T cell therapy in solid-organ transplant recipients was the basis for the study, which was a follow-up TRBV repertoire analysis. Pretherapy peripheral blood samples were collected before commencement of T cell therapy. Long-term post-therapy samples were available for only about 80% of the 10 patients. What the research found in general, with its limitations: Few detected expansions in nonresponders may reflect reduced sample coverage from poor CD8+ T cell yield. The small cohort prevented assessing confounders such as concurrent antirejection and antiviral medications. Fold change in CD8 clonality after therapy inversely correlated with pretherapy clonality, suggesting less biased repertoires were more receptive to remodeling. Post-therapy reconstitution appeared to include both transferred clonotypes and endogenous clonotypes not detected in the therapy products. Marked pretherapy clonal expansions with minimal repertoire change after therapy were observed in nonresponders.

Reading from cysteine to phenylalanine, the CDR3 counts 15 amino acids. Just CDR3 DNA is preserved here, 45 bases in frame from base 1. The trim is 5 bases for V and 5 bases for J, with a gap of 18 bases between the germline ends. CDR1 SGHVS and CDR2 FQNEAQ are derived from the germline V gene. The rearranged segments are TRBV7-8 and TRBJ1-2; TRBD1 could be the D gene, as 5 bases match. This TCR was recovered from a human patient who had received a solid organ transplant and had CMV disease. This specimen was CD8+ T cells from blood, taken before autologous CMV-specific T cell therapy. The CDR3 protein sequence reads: CASSTQGGDLYGYTF. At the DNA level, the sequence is TGTGCCAGCAGCACTCAGGGAGGGGACCTGTATGGCTACACCTTC.